The 11 T cell receptor beta chains reported below all come from one sample, sequenced in a study of T-cell reconstitution after alpha-beta-depleted transplantation in children. This sample's TCRbeta library carried unique molecular identifier barcodes. From the PCR reads, TCRdb called clonotypes with MiXCR, one entry per CDR3 protein. The sample lists fewer than 550,000 distinct CDR3 sequences; about an eighth were seen once. Material: PBMCs, mostly from graft donor cells, obtained 180 days after TCRalphabeta/CD19-depleted stem cell transplant. Receptors originate from a female patient aged 2-9 years who had a stem cell transplant for aplastic anemia, so the T cells may come from the graft donor.

The genes are TRBV7-2 and TRBJ2-3; D gene unclear. CDR1 is SGHTA, CDR2 FQGNSA, per germline. The V end lost 4 bases, the J end lost 2 bases, and 16 bases lay between the germline ends. CDR3 length: 16 amino acids. The CDR3 DNA follows: TGTGCCAGCAGCTATCGACTCCTAACGTCCACAGATACGCAGTATTTT. Its translation: CASSYRLLTSTDTQYF.

This clonotype was counted a few times. The chain employs TRBV5-1 and TRBJ1-1; no reliable D call. Deletions cut 0 bases from V and 3 bases from J, with 12 bases between. This CDR3 comprises 15 residues. Germline CDR1 is SGHRS and CDR2 is YFSETQ. The CDR3 spells CASSLARTKDTEAFF. The CDR3 nucleotides read TGCGCCAGCAGCTTGGCTAGGACCAAGGACACTGAAGCTTTCTTT.

This clonotype was observed a handful of times. This chain uses TRBV28 with TRBJ2-1; TRBD2 aligns across 15 bases. The CDR3 consists of 16 residues. CDR1 is MDHEN, CDR2 SYDVKM, per germline. Trimming at V came to 4 bases and at J to 12 bases, leaving 10 bases not matched to a gene. The chain's CDR3 is CASSWRTSGGGPGQFF. The CDR3 DNA reads TGTGCCAGCAGTTGGCGGACTAGCGGGGGGGGGCCGGGGCAGTTCTTC.

Many counts were recorded for this clonotype. The rearrangement uses TRBV6-1 and TRBJ2-1; 16 bases map to TRBD2. The CDR3 contains 17 residues. V lost 1 base and J lost 9; bases outside the gene matches: 6. Germline V lookup: CDR1 MNHNS, CDR2 SASEGT. The DNA for the CDR3 is TGTGCCAGCAGTGAAGTAGGGGGACTAGCGGGAGGGGGTGAGCAGTTCTTC. It yields the protein CASSEVGGLAGGGEQFF.

This clonotype was counted a few times. The gene calls are TRBV29-1 and TRBJ1-2; D perhaps matches TRBD1 (6 bases). V was clipped by 0 bases and J by 8 bases, with 10 bases between them. CDR3 length equals 12 residues. Germline lookup yields CDR1 SQVTM and CDR2 ANQGSEA. CDR3 coding DNA: TGCAGCGTTGAAGATGGGGGGCGCGGCTACACCTTC. Translating gives CSVEDGGRGYTF.

This clonotype has only a few counts. The rearrangement uses TRBV6-4 and TRBJ2-1, with 12 bases matching TRBD2. V lost 2 bases, J lost 9 bases, and 5 bases stayed unmatched. Germline values: CDR1 MRHNA, CDR2 SNTAGT. The length of the CDR3 is 15 residues. This CDR3 is CASSDRTSGVSEQFF. The CDR3, as DNA: TGTGCCAGCAGTGACCGGACTAGCGGGGTCTCTGAGCAGTTCTTC.

The sample holds a few counts of this clonotype. The gene calls are TRBV28 and TRBJ2-3; D is perhaps TRBD1 or TRBD2 (5 bases each). Per the germline V gene, CDR1 is MDHEN and CDR2 is SYDVKM. Trimming took 6 bases from V and 6 from J, leaving 10 bases between them. CDR3 length equals 12 residues. The CDR3 reads CASSVWGDTQYF. The CDR3 DNA reads as TGTGCCAGCAGCGTATGGGGGGATACGCAGTATTTT.

The chain couples TRBV7-9 to TRBJ2-7; 16 bases are shared with TRBD2. V lost 6 bases, J lost 7 bases, and 15 bases stayed unmatched. CDR3 length: 18 amino acids. Germline lookup yields CDR1 SEHNR and CDR2 FQNEAQ (reference sequence). Here the CDR3 reads CASRAPGLAGGPGSEQYF. The CDR3 nucleotides are TGTGCCAGCAGGGCCCCGGGACTAGCGGGAGGGCCGGGTTCGGAGCAGTACTTC.

The CDR3, as DNA: TGTGCCAGCAGTTCTAGACAAACGAATCAGCCCCAGCATTTT. This encodes CASSSRQTNQPQHF. The chain combines TRBV6-5 with TRBJ1-5; D gene uncertain. Trimming pared 4 bases from V and 4 bases from J, leaving 11 bases between. CDR3 length: 14 amino acids. The V gene's germline CDR1 is MNHEY and CDR2 SVGAGI.

V gene TRBV10-3 combines with J gene TRBJ2-2; the match to TRBD1 covers 10 bases. V was pared by 8 bases and J by 4 bases, with 7 bases of the junction left unmatched. Germline CDR1 ENHRY, CDR2 SYGVKD. The CDR3 loop spans 15 amino acids. The chain's CDR3 is CAISTGTGVTGELFF. DNA for the CDR3: TGTGCCATCTCCACCGGGACAGGGGTCACCGGGGAGCTGTTTTTT.

This clonotype was found many times. This chain joins TRBV24-1 and TRBJ2-7, with a tentative D call TRBD1 (5 bases). The CDR3 contains 15 residues. Looked up from germline, CDR1 is KGHDR and CDR2 is SFDVKD. V was cut by 7 bases and J by 5 bases, with 20 bases left in between. The chain's CDR3 is CATRNPGNSLNEQYV. In DNA form, the CDR3 reads TGTGCCACCAGGAACCCAGGGAACAGTTTAAACGAGCAGTACGTC.